This TCR beta chain appears in the sequencing data of a study of monozygotic twins with inflammatory bowel disease. From the 5' RACE reads, TCRdb lists one entry per CDR3 protein and no DNA. The sample's table shows about 300,000 distinct CDR3 sequences. Study-level points and caveats: Among IBD patients, fewer clonotypes were shared with others than among healthy twins, especially with disease activity. Inverse Simpson values showed less TCRbeta diversity in IBD patients than in their healthy co-twins. In patient repertoires, differing immunosuppressive treatments may have added some variability.

Worth noting for this clonotype: Its target is not known.

This TCR derives from a human donor with ulcerative colitis or Crohn's disease, or a healthy co-twin of an affected twin (not recorded which). Material: blood.

The CDR3 here is CASSKTGRVSYEQYF. The chain carries TRBV7-2 and TRBJ2-7; TCRdb names TRBD2, which stays unverified in the absence of DNA. CDR1 and CDR2 from the germline V gene are SGHTA and FQGNSA. There are 15 residues in the CDR3. The whole variable domain, remainder taken from reference TRBV7-2 and TRBJ2-7, is GAGVSQSPSNKVTEKGKDVELRCDPISGHTALYWYRQSLGQGLEFLIYFQGNSAPDKSGLPSDRFSAERTGGSVSTLTIQRTQQEDSAVYLCASSKTGRVSYEQYFGPGTRLTVT.